What follows are 22 T cell receptor beta chains derived from one specimen sequenced in a study of cytomegalovirus exposure and HLA in healthy donors. Vbeta (60) and Jbeta (13) primers were used in the PCR. Generated by immunoSEQ multiplex PCR, the TCRdb table keeps only in-frame clones and is missing some. Among roughly 140,000 clones listed, over 60% were seen once. Sequences were obtained from PBMCs. The origin of the receptors is a woman aged 40 to 50 in good health and CMV-seronegative.

The rearrangement uses TRBV7-2 and TRBJ1-1, with unresolved D. The germline V and J ends were trimmed by 5 bases and 7 bases, with 14 bases remaining between them. The V gene's germline CDR1 is SGHTA and CDR2 FQGNSA. CDR3 size: 13 residues. Here the CDR3 reads CASSPRNYLEAFF. CDR3 bases: TGTGCCAGCAGCCCACGGAACTATCTTGAAGCTTTCTTT.

The gene calls are TRBV7-9 and TRBJ2-1; TRBD2 is a possible D gene (6 bases). Per the germline V gene, CDR1 is SEHNR and CDR2 is FQNEAQ (reference sequence). Trimming pared 5 bases from V and 3 bases from J, leaving 17 bases between. The CDR3 is 16 residues long. CDR3 nucleotides: TGTGCCAGCAGCCCCCTCGGGGGAGGTCTCTACAATGAGCAGTTCTTC. Residues: CASSPLGGGLYNEQFF.

The chain joins TRBV5-1 to TRBJ2-6; D unclear. This CDR3 is 18 amino acids long. Between the trimmed V and J ends, which lost 1 base and 0 bases, there was a span of 14 bases. Per the germline V gene, CDR1 is SGHRS and CDR2 is YFSETQ. The CDR3 region is CASSLNEGRPSGANVLTF. The CDR3 nucleotides are TGCGCCAGCAGCTTGAATGAAGGCAGGCCCTCTGGGGCCAACGTCCTGACTTTC.

J is TRBJ2-7 and V is TRBV7-8; TRBD1 matches 10 bases. CDR1 is SGHVS, CDR2 FQNEAQ, per germline. V shed 6 bases and J 4 bases; nucleotides not matched to a gene: 6. CDR3 size: 14 residues. The CDR3 DNA reads as TGTGCCAGCAGTCGAGGGGGACAGGGGTACGAGCAGTACTTC. This codes for CASSRGGQGYEQYF.

CDR3 in DNA: TGCGCCAGCAGCTTGTACGGTCCCCAGGCAACAGATACGCAGTATTTT. It encodes CASSLYGPQATDTQYF. The chain is built from TRBV5-1 and TRBJ2-3; no clear D. V was trimmed by 1 base and J by 3 bases, leaving 15 bases between them. This CDR3 contains 16 residues. CDR1 and CDR2 from the germline V gene are SGHRS and YFSETQ. Filled out from reference TRBV5-1 and TRBJ2-3, the complete variable domain reads KAGVTQTPRYLIKTRGQQVTLSCSPISGHRSVSWYQQTPGQGLQFLFEYFSETQRNKGNFPGRFSGRQFSNSRSEMNVSTLELGDSALYLCASSLYGPQATDTQYFGPGTRLTVL.

This chain connects TRBV27 to TRBJ2-1; TRBD2 aligns across 11 bases. The ends lost 0 bases at V and 5 bases at J; junction bases unmatched: 0. The CDR3 spans 15 residues. Germline V gene lookup returns CDR1 MNHEY and CDR2 SMNVEV (reference sequence). This CDR3 reads CASSLSTSGDNEQFF. CDR3 coding DNA: TGTGCCAGCAGTTTATCGACTAGCGGGGACAATGAGCAGTTCTTC.

This clone has only one observation. The chain has TRBV9 and TRBJ1-1; possible D gene TRBD1, 5 bases. Germline assignment: CDR1 SGDLS and CDR2 YYNGEE. V was trimmed by 3 bases and J by 2 bases, leaving 14 bases between them. CDR3 length: 15 amino acids. Here the CDR3 reads CASSARHRSNTEAFF. The CDR3 nucleotides are TGTGCCAGCAGCGCCCGGCACAGGTCTAACACTGAAGCTTTCTTT.

For this clone: An end of the junction does not agree with germline; a read error may underlie this. Here the CDR3 reads CASSPRRAGNTEAFF. DNA of the CDR3: TGTGCCAGCAGTCCCCGCCGGGCAGGGAACACTGAAGCCTTCTTT. J is TRBJ1-1 and V is TRBV6-5; a possible D gene is TRBD1 (5 bases). This CDR3 spans 15 amino acids. Germline CDR1 reads MNHEY; CDR2 reads SVGAGI.

This clone was recorded once. An end of the junction does not agree with germline; a read error may underlie this. The chain is built from TRBV4-1 and TRBJ1-3; 9 bases map to TRBD1. CDR1 and CDR2 from the germline V gene are MGHRA and YSYEKL. The CDR3 consists of 16 residues. The CDR3 spells CAGRTNRGRGGNTIYF. The CDR3 nucleotides are TGCGCCGGCAGAACAAACAGGGGGCGCGGTGGAAACACCATATATTTT.

The rearrangement uses TRBV28 and TRBJ1-5; 8 bases are shared with TRBD1. CDR1 and CDR2 (germline): MDHEN, SYDVKM. The CDR3 spans 14 residues. V was clipped by 6 bases and J by 5 bases; unmatched bases: 6. The DNA of the CDR3 is TGTGCCAGCAGACAGGGGGGACCTTATCAGCCCCAGCATTTT. This codes for CASRQGGPYQPQHF.

This clone was counted between two and nine times. This chain uses TRBV6-5 with TRBJ1-1; perhaps TRBD1 as D (5 bases). V was trimmed by 2 bases and J by 0 bases, leaving 13 bases between them. CDR1 MNHEY and CDR2 SVGAGI come from the germline V gene. This CDR3 region has 16 residues. The CDR3 bases are TGTGCCAGCAGTTACGGCGGCGGGGGGATGAACACTGAAGCTTTCTTT. Protein sequence: CASSYGGGGMNTEAFF.

The chain has TRBV5-6 and TRBJ1-2; possible D gene TRBD1, 5 bases. Trimming stripped 2 bases from V and 4 bases from J, with 15 bases between. The CDR3 is made up of 15 amino acids. CDR1 is SGHDT and CDR2 is YYEEEE in the germline V gene. CDR3 in DNA: TGTGCCAGCAGCTTCCGTGGGGGACTAGTCTATGGCTACACCTTC. It yields the protein CASSFRGGLVYGYTF. Together with reference TRBV5-6 and TRBJ1-2, the CDR3 gives the full variable domain: DAGVTQSPTHLIKTRGQQVTLRCSPKSGHDTVSWYQQALGQGPQFIFQYYEEEERQRGNFPDRFSGHQFPNYSSELNVNALLLGDSALYLCASSFRGGLVYGYTFGSGTRLTVV.

The chain has TRBV6-1 and TRBJ2-1, with 7 bases matching TRBD1. Germline loops: CDR1 MNHNS, CDR2 SASEGT. This CDR3 has 15 residues. Losses at the gene ends were 7 bases for V and 7 bases for J; bases not matched to a gene: 13. This CDR3 is CASMRDEGAVNEQFF. CDR3 sequence (DNA): TGTGCCAGCATGAGGGACGAGGGGGCGGTAAATGAGCAGTTCTTC.

J is TRBJ2-3 and V is TRBV10-1, with 9 bases fitting TRBD1. Looked up from germline, CDR1 is WNHNN and CDR2 is SYGVQD (reference sequence). The CDR3 extends over 14 amino acids. J lost 4 bases, V lost 6 bases, and 5 bases had no gene match. As DNA, the CDR3 is TGCGCCAGCAGAAATACAGGGGGCGCAGATACGCAGTATTTT. As protein: CASRNTGGADTQYF.

The rearrangement joins TRBV2 to TRBJ2-6; the match to TRBD1 covers 9 bases. Germline CDR1 reads SNHLY; CDR2 reads FYNNEI. The CDR3 runs to 16 residues. V was clipped by 4 bases and J by 3 bases; unmatched bases: 4. The CDR3 coding sequence is TGTGCCAGCAGTGTTAACAGGGGGCGTGGGGCCAACGTCCTGACTTTC. Protein: CASSVNRGRGANVLTF.

The chain carries TRBV2 and TRBJ2-3, with 7 bases lining up with TRBD2. This CDR3 comprises 13 residues. V lost 6 bases and J lost 3; bases outside the gene matches: 3. Germline CDR1 and CDR2: SNHLY and FYNNEI. CDR3 loop: CASRRTSTDTQYF. CDR3 in DNA: TGTGCCAGCAGAAGGACTAGTACAGATACGCAGTATTTT.

Comments on this clone: An end of the junction does not agree with germline; a read error may underlie this. CDR3 amino acids: CASSNSRTAVYF. Written as DNA, the CDR3 is TGCGCCAGCAGTAACTCCCGGACAGCCGTATACTTC. This chain connects TRBV10-1 to TRBJ1-2; D perhaps matches TRBD1 (6 bases). Germline CDR1 WNHNN, CDR2 SYGVQD (reference sequence). The CDR3 is 12 amino acids.

V is TRBV7-8 and J is TRBJ2-3; tentative D call: TRBD2 (5 bases). V lost 1 base and J lost 4, with 21 bases in between. Germline V gives CDR1 SGHVS, CDR2 FQNEAQ. The CDR3 runs to 18 residues. The CDR3 region has the DNA TGTGCCAGCAGCTTAGAAATAAAGACGCGGGTGGAGGCAGATACGCAGTATTTT. Its translation: CASSLEIKTRVEADTQYF.

J is TRBJ1-2 and V is TRBV19, with D tentatively TRBD1 (5 bases). The CDR3 sequence is 15 residues long. Germline assignment: CDR1 LNHDA and CDR2 SQIVND (reference sequence). Trimming shortened V by 3 bases and J by 5 bases, and 16 bases separated the two germline ends. CDR3 bases: TGTGCCAGTAGTATGGTTTTGGAAGGGGTTTATGGCTACACCTTC. As protein: CASSMVLEGVYGYTF.

The genes are TRBV18 and TRBJ1-6; D uncertain. Between the trimmed V and J ends, which lost 0 bases and 0 bases, there was a span of 9 bases. The CDR3 is 17 amino acids. Germline CDR1 reads KGHSH; CDR2 reads LQKENI. CDR3 nucleotide sequence: TGTGCCAGCTCACCACCGACGGGTGGCTCCTATAATTCACCCCTCCACTTT. This codes for CASSPPTGGSYNSPLHF.

The sample holds a few counts of this clone. The chain links TRBV2 to TRBJ1-2, with D perhaps TRBD1 (6 bases). V lost 1 base and J 3 bases, leaving 6 bases between the germline ends. There are 13 residues in the CDR3. Germline V CDR1 and CDR2: SNHLY, FYNNEI. The CDR3 region is CASSEDRDYGYTF. CDR3 coding DNA: TGTGCCAGCAGTGAAGACAGGGACTATGGCTACACCTTC.

The chain recombines TRBV6-1 with TRBJ1-2, with D possibly TRBD1 on 6 matching bases. Germline V gene sequence: CDR1 MNHNS, CDR2 SASEGT. The CDR3 runs to 15 residues. Deletions cut 2 bases from V and 5 bases from J, with 15 bases between. Written as DNA, the CDR3 is TGTGCCAGCAGTGAATCCTACACAGGGTTTTATGGCTACACCTTC. Its protein is CASSESYTGFYGYTF.